Described below is a single T cell receptor (beta chain) sequence and its context. Its target is not known. Per the germline V gene, CDR1 is LGHNA and CDR2 is YSLEER. CDR3 length equals 17 residues. Trimming removed 3 bases from V and 2 bases from J, with 17 bases in between. Extracted RNA was reverse transcribed, and the resulting cDNA served as sequencing template. Clones were read by immunoSEQ multiplex PCR, and TCRdb kept only the in-frame ones, dropping some. Of roughly 140,000 clones in the sample, around half are singletons; the top ten hold approximately 19%. This sample is part of a study of CD8+ T cells in alopecia areata. Overall study results and limits: Clonality was higher in lesional than normal scalp, especially in alopecia totalis/universalis.

J is TRBJ2-1 and V is TRBV4-3; D is ambiguous. This receptor was taken from a human donor with alopecia areata. The sequencing here drew on CD8+ T cells sorted from blood, taken at week 0. CDR3 residues: CASSQDDLPAAYNEQFF. CDR3 sequence (DNA): TGCGCCAGCAGCCAGGATGACCTTCCAGCAGCCTACAATGAGCAGTTCTTC.